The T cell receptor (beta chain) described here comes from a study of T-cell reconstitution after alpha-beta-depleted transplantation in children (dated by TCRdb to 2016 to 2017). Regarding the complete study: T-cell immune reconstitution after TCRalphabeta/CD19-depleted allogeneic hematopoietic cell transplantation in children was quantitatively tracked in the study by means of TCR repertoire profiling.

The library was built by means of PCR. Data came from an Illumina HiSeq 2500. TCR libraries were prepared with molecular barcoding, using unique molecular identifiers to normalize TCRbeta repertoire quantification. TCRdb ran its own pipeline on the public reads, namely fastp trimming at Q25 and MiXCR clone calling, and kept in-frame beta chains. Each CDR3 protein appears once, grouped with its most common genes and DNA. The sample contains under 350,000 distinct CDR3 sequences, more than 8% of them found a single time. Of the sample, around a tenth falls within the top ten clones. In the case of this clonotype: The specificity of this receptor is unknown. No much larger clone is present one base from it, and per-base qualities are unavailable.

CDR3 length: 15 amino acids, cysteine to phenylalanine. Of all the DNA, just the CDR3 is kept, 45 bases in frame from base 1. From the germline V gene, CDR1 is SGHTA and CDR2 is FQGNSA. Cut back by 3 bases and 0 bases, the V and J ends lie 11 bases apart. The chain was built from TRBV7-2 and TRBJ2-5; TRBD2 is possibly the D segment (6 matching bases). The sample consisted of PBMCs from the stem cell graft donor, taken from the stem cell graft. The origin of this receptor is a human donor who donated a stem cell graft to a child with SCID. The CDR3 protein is CASSFSGWYQETQYF. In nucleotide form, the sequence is TGTGCCAGCAGCTTTAGCGGATGGTACCAAGAGACCCAGTACTTC.